The 19 T cell receptor beta chains reported below all come from one sample, sequenced in a study of T cell repertoires in cytomegalovirus infection. TCRdb used MiXCR to reprocess the reads, holding one entry per CDR3 protein. The repertoire has 150,000 to 200,000 distinct CDR3 sequences, over 15% of them found once; the top ten carry roughly a sixth. The sample comprised CD8+ T cells from PBMCs. The origin of the receptors is a human donor in good health (CMV status not recorded). Some clones in this sample may be carry-over from other donors' samples.

This clonotype was observed a few times. V and J are TRBV7-9 and TRBJ1-2; possibly TRBD1 for D (5 bases). Trimming took off 3 bases at V and 1 base at J, with 15 bases between the two ends. The CDR3 is 16 amino acids. Germline-derived CDR1 and CDR2 are SEHNR and FQNEAQ (reference sequence). CDR3 in amino acids: CASSFLGGDFNYGYTF. The DNA for the CDR3 is TGTGCCAGCAGCTTCCTGGGGGGTGACTTTAACTATGGCTACACCTTC.

The chain couples TRBV7-4 to TRBJ1-1; possibly TRBD1 for D (6 bases). CDR1 is SGHVT and CDR2 is SQSDAQ in the germline V gene. The CDR3 runs to 14 residues. The ends were cut back, 4 bases at V and 11 bases at J, with 20 bases in the middle. The CDR3 nucleotides are TGTGCCAGCAGCTCACAGGGCCGTCACGCTCCCGCTTTCTTT. Translated: CASSSQGRHAPAFF. The entire variable domain, with the rest obtained from reference TRBV7-4 and TRBJ1-1, is as follows: GAGVSQSPRYKVAKRGRDVALRCDSISGHVTLYWYRQTLGQGSEVLTYSQSDAQRDKSGRPSGRFSAERPERSVSTLKIQRTEQGDSAVYLCASSSQGRHAPAFFGQGTRLTVV.

The chain links TRBV6-6 to TRBJ2-1; 11 bases agree with TRBD2. The CDR3 length is 12 residues. Trimming at V came to 9 bases and at J to 7 bases, leaving 2 bases not matched to a gene. CDR1 MNHNY and CDR2 SVGAGI come from the germline V gene (reference sequence). This CDR3 reads CASSGGANEQFF. The CDR3 coding sequence is TGTGCCAGTAGCGGGGGGGCGAATGAGCAGTTCTTC.

The rearrangement joins TRBV7-9 to TRBJ2-1, with TRBD2 identical over 8 bases. Germline V lookup: CDR1 SEHNR, CDR2 FQNEAQ (reference sequence). J was trimmed by 5 bases and V by 3 bases; bases with no gene match: 6. This CDR3 comprises 15 residues. The CDR3 spells CASSFLAGYNNEQFF. The DNA of the CDR3 is TGTGCCAGCAGCTTCTTAGCGGGATACAACAATGAGCAGTTCTTC.

The rearrangement links TRBV27 to TRBJ1-6, with a tentative D call TRBD1 (5 bases). The CDR3 is 15 residues long. V gave up 4 bases and J gave up 7 bases, with 14 bases separating them. Germline V gene sequence: CDR1 MNHEY, CDR2 SMNVEV (reference sequence). In nucleotides, the CDR3 is TGTGCCAGCAGTTGGGGACGGGAAACAAATTCACCCCTCCACTTT. Translating it yields CASSWGRETNSPLHF.

The genes are TRBV12-5 and TRBJ2-1; 7 nucleotides agree with TRBD2. Trimming took 5 bases from V and 8 from J; bases not matched to a gene: 6. CDR1 and CDR2 (germline): LGHNT, FRNRAP. The CDR3 covers 13 residues. The CDR3 nucleotides read TGTGCTAGTGGTCGGGGAGGGCTGTATGAGCAGTTCTTC. Encoded protein: CASGRGGLYEQFF.

This chain joins TRBV28 and TRBJ1-1; TRBD1 is a possible D gene (6 bases). V lost 3 bases and J 11 bases, leaving 10 bases between the germline ends. Looked up from germline, CDR1 is MDHEN and CDR2 is SYDVKM. This CDR3 has 11 residues. CDR3 in DNA: TGTGCCAGCAGTTTCGGGACAAGGGCTTTCTTT. It translates to CASSFGTRAFF.

This sequence joins TRBV11-2 and TRBJ2-1, with 11 bases lining up with TRBD2. J gave up 2 bases and V 8 bases, and 5 bases lay outside the gene matches. The CDR3 extends over 15 amino acids. Germline CDR1 and CDR2: SGHAT and FQNNGV. The CDR3 spells CASAPSGGTYNEQFF. The CDR3 DNA is TGTGCCAGCGCTCCTAGCGGGGGGACCTACAATGAGCAGTTCTTC. Based on the CDR3 plus reference TRBV11-2 and TRBJ2-1, the full variable domain is EAGVAQSPRYKIIEKRQSVAFWCNPISGHATLYWYQQILGQGPKLLIQFQNNGVVDDSQLPKDRFSAERLKGVDSTLKIQPAKLEDSAVYLCASAPSGGTYNEQFFGPGTRLTVL.

The chain carries TRBV7-2 and TRBJ1-1; 10 nucleotides agree with TRBD1. The CDR3 totals 13 residues. CDR1 is SGHTA, CDR2 FQGNSA, per germline. Losses at the gene ends were 5 bases for V and 7 bases for J; bases not matched to a gene: 4. The CDR3 nucleotides are TGTGCCAGCAGCCGGGGACAGGGGATTGAAGCTTTCTTT. This gives the protein CASSRGQGIEAFF. Using reference TRBV7-2 and TRBJ1-1 for the parts outside the CDR3, the full variable domain is GAGVSQSPSNKVTEKGKDVELRCDPISGHTALYWYRQSLGQGLEFLIYFQGNSAPDKSGLPSDRFSAERTGGSVSTLTIQRTQQEDSAVYLCASSRGQGIEAFFGQGTRLTVV.

This clonotype was seen a few times. V gene TRBV4-2 combines with J gene TRBJ1-6, with a possible D match to TRBD1 (5 bases). The V gene's germline CDR1 is LGHNA and CDR2 YNFKEQ. The CDR3 consists of 17 residues. The ends were cut back, 2 bases at V and 9 bases at J, with 20 bases in the middle. CDR3 in DNA: TGTGCCAGCAGCCAAAGAAGACTGACGGAGGGGAGTTCACCCCTCCACTTT. Its protein is CASSQRRLTEGSSPLHF.

The chain combines TRBV6-2 or TRBV6-3 with TRBJ2-7; D remains unclear. Per germline, CDR1 MNHEY and CDR2 SVGEGT. The CDR3 contains 15 residues. Trimming removed 6 bases at V and 0 bases at J, with 15 bases between. CDR3 in amino acids: CASRGGSLSSYEQYF. In nucleotides, the CDR3 is TGTGCCAGCAGAGGCGGTAGCCTTAGCTCCTACGAGCAGTACTTC.

This clonotype has more than one count but fewer than ten. The chain has TRBV12-3 or TRBV12-4 and TRBJ2-1; TRBD1 agrees at 10 bases. J was trimmed by 8 bases and V by 6 bases; bases with no gene match: 7. The CDR3 sequence is 14 residues long. This CDR3 is CASSRDRGPDEQFF. CDR3 DNA sequence: TGTGCCAGCAGCCGGGACAGGGGACCCGATGAGCAGTTCTTC.

A word on this clonotype: One end of the junction is discordant with germline, which a read error may explain. The chain has TRBV7-2 and TRBJ2-7; 11 bases are shared with TRBD2. This CDR3 spans 15 amino acids. Germline values: CDR1 SGHTA, CDR2 FQGNSA. The CDR3 spells CASSLAGGPSYEQYF. CDR3 DNA: TGTGCCAGCAGTTTAGCGGGAGGGCCCTCCTACGAGCAGTACTTC.

This clonotype turned up a few times. The V gene is TRBV7-9, the J gene TRBJ2-3; 8 nucleotides agree with TRBD2. Losses at the gene ends were 4 bases for V and 1 base for J; bases not matched to a gene: 7. This CDR3 has 16 residues. The V gene's germline CDR1 is SEHNR and CDR2 FQNEAQ (reference sequence). The CDR3 is CASSSGETSGTDTQYF. The DNA of the CDR3 is TGTGCCAGCAGCTCGGGCGAGACTAGCGGCACAGATACGCAGTATTTT.

This clonotype was counted a few times. The V gene is TRBV7-8, the J gene TRBJ1-1; D not resolved. This CDR3 has 15 residues. Germline V lookup: CDR1 SGHVS, CDR2 FQNEAQ. With 1 base removed from V and 1 base from J, the gap between germline ends came to 10 bases. This chain's CDR3 is CASSLEVDPNTEAFF. The CDR3 DNA sequence: TGTGCCAGCAGCTTAGAGGTAGACCCGAACACTGAAGCTTTCTTT.

This clonotype was picked up a small number of times. CDR3 sequence (DNA): TGTGCCAGCAGTTACCCCGACCCCGAGCAGTACTTC. Its protein is CASSYPDPEQYF. This chain joins TRBV6-2 or TRBV6-3 and TRBJ2-7; D remains unclear. Trimming pared 2 bases from V and 6 bases from J, leaving 8 bases between. Germline loops: CDR1 MNHEY, CDR2 SVGEGT. The CDR3 sequence is 12 residues long.

This clonotype has only a few counts. This chain joins TRBV25-1 and TRBJ1-2; D remains ambiguous. This CDR3 is 14 amino acids long. V was pared by 5 bases and J by 3 bases, with 13 bases between. Per the germline V gene, CDR1 is MGHDK and CDR2 is SYGVNS. The CDR3 loop is CASSSRRVHYGYTF. The CDR3 region has the DNA TGTGCCAGCAGTTCCAGGAGGGTCCACTATGGCTACACCTTC.

The chain uses TRBV28 and TRBJ2-5; no definite D call. CDR1 is MDHEN, CDR2 SYDVKM, per germline. The CDR3 has 13 residues. V was clipped by 6 bases and J by 1 base, with 9 bases between them. The CDR3 DNA is TGTGCCAGCAGCTCCCGGACCCAAGAGACCCAGTACTTC. Amino acid sequence: CASSSRTQETQYF.

This chain joins TRBV12-3 or TRBV12-4 and TRBJ1-5; D gene ambiguous. The CDR3 has 13 residues. Trimming pared 5 bases from V and 4 bases from J, leaving 9 bases between. In DNA form, the CDR3 reads TGTGCCAGCAGTATCGGTCCGAATCAGCCCCAGCATTTT. It encodes CASSIGPNQPQHF.